The rows below give T cell receptor beta chains drawn from one sample of a study of persistence of HIV-infected CD4 T cells. Profiled with immunoSEQ multiplex PCR; TCRdb holds only in-frame clones, not every one. The top ten hold over 60% of the sample, which has 5,500 to 8,500 clones, roughly three quarters seen once. No cognate antigen is known for these TCRs. Sequencing was performed on CD4+ T cells sorted from PBMCs after approximately 19-hour stimulation, taken from a patient who received antiretroviral therapy. These receptors originate from an adult woman with HIV who was CMV-seropositive. Each CDR3 is given with its conserved first and last residue. A D gene is named only where the DNA matches it firmly. Clone sizes are given selectively: once, few, many, or a class where the clone is expanded.

V,size,D,J,CDR3,DNA
TRBV9,once,TRBD2,TRBJ2-3,CASSVAGGRDTQYF,TGTGCCAGCAGCGTAGCGGGCGGGAGGGATACGCAGTATTTT
TRBV19,.,.,TRBJ1-4,CASSQGGTTNEKLFF,TGTGCCAGTAGTCAGGGAGGAACGACTAATGAAAAACTGTTTTTT
TRBV30,.,TRBD2,TRBJ2-4,CAWSVGLASGPKNIQYF,TGTGCCTGGAGTGTAGGGCTGGCTAGCGGGCCCAAAAACATTCAGTACTTC
TRBV3-1/TRBV3-2,.,.,TRBJ2-1,CASSQARGVEQFF,TGTGCCAGCAGCCAAGCCCGAGGGGTTGAGCAGTTCTTC
TRBV6-1,once,.,TRBJ2-5,CASSDGWETQYF,TGTGCCAGCAGTGATGGATGGGAGACCCAGTACTTC
TRBV12-5,.,TRBD1,TRBJ2-6,CASGLGGQGGFLSSSGANVLTF,TGTGCTAGTGGTTTGGGGGGACAGGGTGGTTTCTTGAGTAGCTCTGGGGCCAACGTCCTGACTTTC
TRBV6-5,.,.,TRBJ1-5,CASLNQGSNQPQHF,TGTGCCAGCCTAAACCAGGGTAGCAATCAGCCCCAGCATTTT
TRBV4-1,medium-sized,.,TRBJ1-5,CASSQDIRSNQPQHF,TGCGCCAGCAGCCAAGATATACGAAGCAATCAGCCCCAGCATTTT
TRBV19,.,TRBD2,TRBJ2-1,CASGRGNRGEQFF,TGTGCTAGCGGGAGAGGTAACCGTGGTGAGCAGTTCTTC
TRBV14,.,.,TRBJ1-1,CASSQQSGRNTEAFF,TGTGCCAGCAGCCAACAGAGTGGGCGGAACACTGAAGCTTTCTTT
TRBV9,.,.,TRBJ2-2,CASSVYGNTGELFF,TGTGCCAGCAGCGTTTACGGGAACACCGGGGAGCTGTTTTTT
TRBV7-7,.,TRBD2,TRBJ2-5,CASSRSLAGADQETQYF,TGTGCCAGCAGCCGTTCCCTAGCGGGAGCCGACCAAGAGACCCAGTACTTC
TRBV5-1,.,.,TRBJ2-3,CASSLTVSTDTQYF,TGCGCCAGCAGCCTGACTGTTAGCACAGATACGCAGTATTTT
TRBV4-1,once,.,TRBJ1-6,CASSRDQNSPLHF,TGCGCCAGCAGCCGGGACCAGAATTCACCCCTCCACTTT
TRBV21-1,.,.,TRBJ2-7,CASSFPQGGDEQYF,TGTGCCAGCAGTTTCCCGCAGGGTGGCGACGAGCAGTACTTC
TRBV28,.,TRBD1,TRBJ1-5,CASSYQGARYQPQHF,TGTGCCAGCAGCTATCAGGGGGCGCGGTATCAGCCCCAGCATTTT
TRBV11-3,.,.,TRBJ1-3,CASSLDRGASGNTIYF,TGTGCCAGCAGCTTAGATCGGGGGGCGTCTGGAAACACCATATATTTT
TRBV6-5,.,.,TRBJ1-1,CASSSGGGQLNTEAFF,TGTGCCAGCAGTTCGGGGGGCGGACAGCTGAACACTGAAGCTTTCTTT
TRBV7-2,once,.,TRBJ1-5,CASSLDRSGNQPQHF,TGTGCCAGCAGCTTAGATAGGAGTGGCAATCAGCCCCAGCATTTT
TRBV28,.,.,TRBJ2-7,CASNTRHNYEQYF,TGTGCCAGCAACACCAGACACAATTACGAGCAGTACTTC
TRBV18,.,TRBD1,TRBJ2-2,CASSSSITTGTGELFF,TGTGCCAGCTCATCATCAATAACGACAGGGACCGGGGAGCTGTTTTTT
TRBV7-3,.,.,TRBJ2-1,CASSSTGTNYNEQFF,TGTGCCAGCAGCTCCACCGGGACAAACTACAATGAGCAGTTCTTC
TRBV10-2,once,.,TRBJ1-5,CASTGGEGADPPARPQHF,TGCGCCAGCACCGGGGGGGAAGGGGCAGATCCTCCAGCACGGCCCCAGCATTTT
TRBV7-9,.,TRBD1,TRBJ1-2,CASSSAGTGREGYTF,TGTGCCAGCAGCTCCGCCGGGACAGGGAGAGAAGGCTACACCTTC
TRBV6-1,.,TRBD2,TRBJ2-3,CASSDGVAGGYTQYF,TGTGCCAGCAGTGATGGGGTCGCGGGGGGGTATACGCAGTATTTT
TRBV2,.,.,TRBJ1-6,CASSEESEISPLHF,TGTGCCAGCAGCGAGGAGTCAGAAATATCACCCCTCCACTTT
TRBV5-5,.,TRBD2,TRBJ2-7,CASSPGFGLADPYEQYF,TGTGCCAGCAGCCCCGGGTTTGGGCTAGCGGACCCCTACGAGCAGTACTTC
TRBV5-1,few,TRBD1,TRBJ2-5,CASSSDRVGQETQYF,TGCGCCAGCAGCTCCGACAGGGTGGGCCAAGAGACCCAGTACTTC
TRBV20-1,.,TRBD1,TRBJ2-7,CSASRGQISSYEQYF,TGCAGTGCTAGTAGGGGACAGATTAGCTCCTACGAGCAGTACTTC
TRBV11-1,.,.,TRBJ1-2,CASSLGAQGNYGYTF,TGTGCCAGCAGCTTAGGTGCACAGGGAAACTATGGCTACACCTTC
TRBV3-1/TRBV3-2,.,.,TRBJ1-6,CASSQSNSPLHF,TGTGCCAGCAGCCAAAGCAATTCACCCCTCCACTTT
TRBV11-2,once,.,TRBJ1-2,CASSLGRDGYTF,TGTGCCAGCAGCTTAGGCAGGGACGGCTACACCTTC
TRBV18,.,.,TRBJ1-2,CASSPQEGDYGYTF,TGTGCCAGCTCACCACAAGAGGGGGACTATGGCTACACCTTC
TRBV30,.,TRBD1,TRBJ1-5,CAWSVGQGNQPQHF,TGTGCCTGGAGTGTAGGACAGGGCAATCAGCCCCAGCATTTT
TRBV5-6,.,.,TRBJ1-2,CASRLGTADVYGYTF,TGTGCCAGCCGCTTGGGGACGGCCGACGTCTATGGCTACACCTTC
TRBV27,once,.,TRBJ2-2,CASRLRRVGTGELFF,TGTGCCAGCCGGTTACGGAGGGTCGGCACCGGGGAGCTGTTTTTT
TRBV9,.,.,TRBJ2-2,CASSPRFGGRTGELFF,TGTGCCAGCAGCCCCAGATTTGGGGGCAGGACCGGGGAGCTGTTTTTT
TRBV5-1,.,TRBD1,TRBJ2-1,CASSRDSDYNEQFF,TGCGCCAGCAGCCGGGACAGCGACTACAATGAGCAGTTCTTC
TRBV5-4,.,.,TRBJ2-7,CASSLAEGAYEQYF,TGTGCCAGCAGCTTGGCGGAGGGGGCCTACGAGCAGTACTTC
TRBV30,.,.,TRBJ2-7,CAWGMTEPGEQYF,TGTGCCTGGGGGATGACGGAGCCAGGGGAGCAGTACTTC
TRBV5-1,few,TRBD1,TRBJ1-1,CASRAGQGSEAFF,TGCGCCAGCAGGGCTGGACAGGGTTCTGAAGCTTTCTTT
TRBV7-3,.,.,TRBJ2-5,CASSLDAAGGETQYF,TGTGCCAGCAGCTTAGATGCAGCAGGTGGAGAGACCCAGTACTTC
TRBV5-8,.,.,TRBJ2-5,CASSSFGTQPGETQYF,TGTGCCAGCAGCTCCTTTGGGACTCAACCGGGGGAGACCCAGTACTTC
TRBV7-9,.,.,TRBJ1-2,CVSSLDVLGANYGYTF,TGTGTCAGCAGCTTAGATGTACTGGGGGCTAACTATGGCTACACCTTC
TRBV5-4,once,.,TRBJ2-2,CASSLYGGSGELFF,TGTGCCAGCAGCTTGTATGGGGGGTCCGGGGAGCTGTTTTTT
TRBV12-3/TRBV12-4,.,.,TRBJ2-2,CASRKGDPGELFF,TGTGCCAGCAGGAAAGGGGACCCCGGGGAGCTGTTTTTT
TRBV28,.,.,TRBJ2-6,CASSPNPGRGANVLTF,TGTGCCAGCAGTCCTAACCCAGGGAGAGGGGCCAACGTCCTGACTTTC
TRBV30,few,.,TRBJ1-1,CACQPQKVGAPNTEAFF,TGTGCCTGTCAGCCGCAGAAGGTAGGGGCTCCGAACACTGAAGCTTTCTTT
TRBV30,.,TRBD2,TRBJ2-3,CAWGTAGLAGGKIPDTQYF,TGTGCCTGGGGAACCGCGGGACTAGCGGGGGGAAAAATCCCAGATACGCAGTATTTT
TRBV19,.,.,TRBJ2-1,CASSIGGTRGSSYNEQFF,TGTGCCAGTAGTATAGGGGGTACGCGGGGCAGCTCCTACAATGAGCAGTTCTTC
TRBV19,.,.,TRBJ1-1,CASSIGSGARNTEAFF,TGTGCCAGTAGTATAGGATCGGGGGCCCGGAACACTGAAGCTTTCTTT
TRBV6-5,.,TRBD1,TRBJ1-1,CASTYLQGVNTEAFF,TGTGCCAGCACATATTTACAGGGGGTGAACACTGAAGCTTTCTTT
TRBV2,.,TRBD2,TRBJ2-5,CASTSREGGETQYF,TGTGCCAGCACCTCGCGGGAGGGCGGGGAGACCCAGTACTTC
TRBV5-4,.,TRBD1,TRBJ1-5,CASPPGQGSYSNQPQHF,TGTGCCAGCCCCCCGGGACAGGGATCATATAGCAATCAGCCCCAGCATTTT